The 3 T cell receptor beta chains in this list originate from one sample, sequenced in a study of molecular identifiers for immune sequencing clone quantification. TCRdb analysed the PCR reads with MiXCR anew, one entry per CDR3 protein. Counted here are about 640,000 distinct CDR3 sequences, 20% occurring once; the ten biggest clones make up 0.85%. The specimen sequenced was naive CD8+ T cells from blood, with Jurkat cell RNA spiked in. Subset specified: FACS-sorted CD8+CD4-CCR7+CD45RA+ naive T cells. The origin of the receptors is a human donor in good health. Some libraries in this study had Jurkat cell RNA spiked in.

A note on this clonotype: Given a much more abundant clone one base away, this may be a read error. The chain recombines TRBV5-6 with TRBJ2-1; no clear D. The V end was cut by 4 bases, the J end by 10 bases, with 18 bases between. Germline lookup yields CDR1 SGHDT and CDR2 YYEEEE. The CDR3 length is 14 residues. In nucleotides, the CDR3 is TGTGCCAGCAGCCAACGACCCAGTGGGTACGAGCAGTTCTTC. It is translated as CASSQRPSGYEQFF.

This clonotype was picked up many times. V usage is TRBV29-1 and J usage is TRBJ2-3, with 11 bases matching TRBD2. Looked up from germline, CDR1 is SQVTM and CDR2 is ANQGSEA. Losses at the gene ends were 4 bases for V and 2 bases for J; bases not matched to a gene: 5. CDR3 size: 15 residues. The CDR3 sequence: CSVGLAGIYTDTQYF. CDR3 coding DNA: TGCAGCGTTGGACTAGCGGGAATTTACACAGATACGCAGTATTTT.

Ten or more counts support this clonotype. The chain carries TRBV30 and TRBJ2-7; TRBD1 is a possible D gene (6 bases). CDR1 and CDR2 from the germline V gene are GTSNPN and SVGIG (reference sequence). V lost 6 bases and J lost 6, with 12 bases in between. CDR3 size: 11 residues. This chain's CDR3 is CACGDTLEQYF. DNA for the CDR3: TGTGCCTGCGGGGACACCCTCGAGCAGTACTTC.